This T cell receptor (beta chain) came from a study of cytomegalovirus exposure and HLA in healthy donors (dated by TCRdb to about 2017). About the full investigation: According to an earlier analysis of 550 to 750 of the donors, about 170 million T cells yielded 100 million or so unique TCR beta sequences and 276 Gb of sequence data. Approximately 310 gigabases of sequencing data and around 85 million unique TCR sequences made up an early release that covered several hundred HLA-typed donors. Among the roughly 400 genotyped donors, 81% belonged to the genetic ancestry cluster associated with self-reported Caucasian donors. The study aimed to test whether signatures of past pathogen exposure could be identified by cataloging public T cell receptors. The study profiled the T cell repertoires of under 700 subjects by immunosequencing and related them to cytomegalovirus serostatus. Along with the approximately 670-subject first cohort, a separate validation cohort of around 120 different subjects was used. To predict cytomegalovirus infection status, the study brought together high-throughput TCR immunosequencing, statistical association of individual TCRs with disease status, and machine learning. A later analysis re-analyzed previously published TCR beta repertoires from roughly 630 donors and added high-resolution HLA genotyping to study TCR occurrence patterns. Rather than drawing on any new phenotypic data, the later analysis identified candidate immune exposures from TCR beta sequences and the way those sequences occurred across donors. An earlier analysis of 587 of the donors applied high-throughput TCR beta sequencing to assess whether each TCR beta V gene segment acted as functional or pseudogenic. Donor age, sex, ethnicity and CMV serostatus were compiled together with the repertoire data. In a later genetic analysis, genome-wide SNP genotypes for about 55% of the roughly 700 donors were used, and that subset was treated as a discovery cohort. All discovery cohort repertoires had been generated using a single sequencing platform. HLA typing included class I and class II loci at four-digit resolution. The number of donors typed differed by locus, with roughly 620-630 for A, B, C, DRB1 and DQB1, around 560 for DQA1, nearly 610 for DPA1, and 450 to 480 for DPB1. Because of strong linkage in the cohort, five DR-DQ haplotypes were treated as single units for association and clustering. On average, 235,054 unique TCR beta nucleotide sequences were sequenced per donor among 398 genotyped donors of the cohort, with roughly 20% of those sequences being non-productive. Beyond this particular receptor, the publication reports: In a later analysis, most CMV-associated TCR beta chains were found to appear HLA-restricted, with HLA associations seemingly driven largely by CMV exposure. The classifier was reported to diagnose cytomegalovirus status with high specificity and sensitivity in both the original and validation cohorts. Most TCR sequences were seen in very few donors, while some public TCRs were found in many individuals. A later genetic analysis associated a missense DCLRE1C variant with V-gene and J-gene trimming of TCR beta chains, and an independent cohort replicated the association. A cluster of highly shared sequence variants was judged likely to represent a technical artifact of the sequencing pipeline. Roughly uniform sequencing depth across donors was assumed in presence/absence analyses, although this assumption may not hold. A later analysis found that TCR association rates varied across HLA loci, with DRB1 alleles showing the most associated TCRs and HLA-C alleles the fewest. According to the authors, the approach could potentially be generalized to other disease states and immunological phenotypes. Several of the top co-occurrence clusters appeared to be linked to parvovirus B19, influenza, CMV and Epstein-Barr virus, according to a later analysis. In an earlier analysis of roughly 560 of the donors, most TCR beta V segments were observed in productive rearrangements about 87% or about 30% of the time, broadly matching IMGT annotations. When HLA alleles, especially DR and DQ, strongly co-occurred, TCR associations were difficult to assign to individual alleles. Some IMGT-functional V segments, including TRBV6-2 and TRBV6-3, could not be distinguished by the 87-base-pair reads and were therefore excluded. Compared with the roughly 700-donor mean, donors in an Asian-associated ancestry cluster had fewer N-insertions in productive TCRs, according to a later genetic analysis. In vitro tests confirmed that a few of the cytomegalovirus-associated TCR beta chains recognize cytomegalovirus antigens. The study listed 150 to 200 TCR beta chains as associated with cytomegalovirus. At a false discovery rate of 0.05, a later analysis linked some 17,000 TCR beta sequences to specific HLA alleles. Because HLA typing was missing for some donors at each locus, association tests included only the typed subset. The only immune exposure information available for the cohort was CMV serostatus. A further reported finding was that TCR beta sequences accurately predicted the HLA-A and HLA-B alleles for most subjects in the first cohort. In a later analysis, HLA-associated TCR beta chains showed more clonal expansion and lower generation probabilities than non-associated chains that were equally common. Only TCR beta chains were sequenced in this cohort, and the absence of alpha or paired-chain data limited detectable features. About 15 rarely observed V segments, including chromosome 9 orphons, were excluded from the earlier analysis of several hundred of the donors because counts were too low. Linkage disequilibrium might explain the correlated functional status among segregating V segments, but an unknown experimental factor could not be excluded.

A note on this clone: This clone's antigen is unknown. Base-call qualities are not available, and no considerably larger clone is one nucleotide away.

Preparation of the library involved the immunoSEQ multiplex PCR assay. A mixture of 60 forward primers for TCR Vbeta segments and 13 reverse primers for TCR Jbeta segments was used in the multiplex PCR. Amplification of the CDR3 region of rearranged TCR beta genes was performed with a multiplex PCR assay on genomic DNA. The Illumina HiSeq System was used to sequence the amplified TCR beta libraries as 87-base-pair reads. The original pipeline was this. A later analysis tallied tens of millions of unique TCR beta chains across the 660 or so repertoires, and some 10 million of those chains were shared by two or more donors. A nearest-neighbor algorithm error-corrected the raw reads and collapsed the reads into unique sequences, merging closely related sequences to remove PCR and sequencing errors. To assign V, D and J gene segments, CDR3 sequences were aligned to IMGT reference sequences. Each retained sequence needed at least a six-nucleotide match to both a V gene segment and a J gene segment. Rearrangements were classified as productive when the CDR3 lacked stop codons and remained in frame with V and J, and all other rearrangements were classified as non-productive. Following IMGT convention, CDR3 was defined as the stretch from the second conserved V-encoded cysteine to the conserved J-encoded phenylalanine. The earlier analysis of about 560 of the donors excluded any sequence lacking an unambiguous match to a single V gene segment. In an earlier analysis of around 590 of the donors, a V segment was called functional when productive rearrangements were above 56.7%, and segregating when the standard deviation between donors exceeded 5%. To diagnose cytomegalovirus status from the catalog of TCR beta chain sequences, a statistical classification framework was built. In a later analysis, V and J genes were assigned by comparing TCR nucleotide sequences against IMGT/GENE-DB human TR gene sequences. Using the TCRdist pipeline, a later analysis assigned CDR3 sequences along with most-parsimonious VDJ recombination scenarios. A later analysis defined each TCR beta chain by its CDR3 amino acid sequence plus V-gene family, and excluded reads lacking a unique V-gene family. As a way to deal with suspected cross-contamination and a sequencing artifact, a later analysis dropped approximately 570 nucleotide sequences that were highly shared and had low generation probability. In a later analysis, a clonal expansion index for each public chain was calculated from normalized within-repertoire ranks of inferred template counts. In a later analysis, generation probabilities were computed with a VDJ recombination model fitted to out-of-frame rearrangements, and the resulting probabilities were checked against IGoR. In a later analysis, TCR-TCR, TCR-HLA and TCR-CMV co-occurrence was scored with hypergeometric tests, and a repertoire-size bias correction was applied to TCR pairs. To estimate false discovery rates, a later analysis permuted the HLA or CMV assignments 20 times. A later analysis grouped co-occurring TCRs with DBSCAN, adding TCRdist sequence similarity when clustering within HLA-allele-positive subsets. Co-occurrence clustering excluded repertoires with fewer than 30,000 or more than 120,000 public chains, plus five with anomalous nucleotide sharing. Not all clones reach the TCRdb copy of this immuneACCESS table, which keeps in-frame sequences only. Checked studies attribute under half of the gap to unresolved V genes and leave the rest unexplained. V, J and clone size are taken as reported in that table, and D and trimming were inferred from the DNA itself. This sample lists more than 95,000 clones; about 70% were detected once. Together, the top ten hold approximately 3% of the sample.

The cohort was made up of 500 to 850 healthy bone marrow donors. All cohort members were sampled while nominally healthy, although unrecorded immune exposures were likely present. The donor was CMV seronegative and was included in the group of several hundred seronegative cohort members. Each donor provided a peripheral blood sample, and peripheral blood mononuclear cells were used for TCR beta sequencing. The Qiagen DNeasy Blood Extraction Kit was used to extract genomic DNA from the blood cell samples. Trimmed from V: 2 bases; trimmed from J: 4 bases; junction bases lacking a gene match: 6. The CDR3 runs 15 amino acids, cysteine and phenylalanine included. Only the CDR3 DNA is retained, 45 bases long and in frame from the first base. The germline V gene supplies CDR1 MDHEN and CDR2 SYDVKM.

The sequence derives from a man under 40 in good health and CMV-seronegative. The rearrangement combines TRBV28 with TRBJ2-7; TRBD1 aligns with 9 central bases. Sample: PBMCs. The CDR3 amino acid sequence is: CASSLTGTGRYEQYF. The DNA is TGTGCCAGCAGTTTAACCGGGACAGGGCGGTACGAGCAGTACTTC.